The sequence of this T cell receptor (beta chain) was determined in a study of cytomegalovirus exposure and HLA in healthy donors. Study-level points and caveats: The authors assumed roughly uniform sequencing depth across donors for presence/absence analyses. According to the study, 180 or so TCR beta chains were cytomegalovirus-associated.

In the PCR, 60 Vbeta and 13 Jbeta primers were used. The repertoire was sequenced with immunoSEQ multiplex PCR; TCRdb's copy has only in-frame clones and lacks some. The data show about 130,000 clones, approximately 80% seen once. In germline, CDR1 is SGHTA, CDR2 FQGNSA. Trimming cost V 1 base and J 9 bases, with 8 bases left between them. CDR3 length: 12 amino acids. In its sample, this clone was seen once. The antigen is unknown. This receptor was identified in a man aged 50-60 years in good health and CMV-seronegative. Sequencing was done on a sample of PBMCs. The chain uses TRBV7-2 and TRBJ2-3, with D perhaps TRBD2 (5 bases). The CDR3 DNA follows: TGTGCCAGCAGCTTAGAACTAGGGACGCAGTATTTT. Translating gives CASSLELGTQYF. Drawing the rest from reference TRBV7-2 and TRBJ2-3, the complete variable domain is GAGVSQSPSNKVTEKGKDVELRCDPISGHTALYWYRQSLGQGLEFLIYFQGNSAPDKSGLPSDRFSAERTGGSVSTLTIQRTQQEDSAVYLCASSLELGTQYFGPGTRLTVL.